A selection of T cell receptor beta chains follows, all from one sample in a study of T cell responses to AZD1222 COVID-19 vaccine. Some clones are missing from TCRdb's copy, which holds only in-frame ones; the method was immunoSEQ multiplex PCR. The table records 150,000 to 200,000 clones, approximately 90% of them present only once. Material: peripheral blood, obtained 28 days after the second AZD1222 dose. The receptors were sampled from an adult who received the AZD1222 COVID-19 vaccine. Each CDR3 is given with its conserved first and last residue. Fields, in order: D gene, J gene, clone size, V gene, CDR3 DNA, CDR3 protein. A D gene is named only where the DNA matches it firmly. The size of a clone is reported for some rows only, either as once, few or many, or as a class for expanded clones.

>-|TRBJ2-1|once|TRBV6-5
TGTGCCAGCAGTTACTCGACCCTCGACACCAATGAGCAGTTCTTC
CASSYSTLDTNEQFF
>-|TRBJ2-7|-|TRBV9
TGTGCCAGCAGCCCCGCCCGACTCAGCAACTCCTACGAGCAGTACTTC
CASSPARLSNSYEQYF
>-|TRBJ1-2|-|TRBV5-5
TGTGCCAGCAGCTTGGTAGGGAACTATGGCTACACCTTC
CASSLVGNYGYTF
>-|TRBJ2-7|-|TRBV7-2
TGTGCCAGCAGCTTAGCGCCCAGCGGGCCCACCTACGAGCAGTACTTC
CASSLAPSGPTYEQYF
>TRBD2|TRBJ2-1|-|TRBV20-1
TGCAGTGCTTTTCAGCGGGGTGAGCAGTTCTTC
CSAFQRGEQFF
>-|TRBJ2-7|-|TRBV5-3
TGTGACAAAGAATCCGGGCAGCCCGTATCCTACGAGCAGTACTTC
CDKESGQPVSYEQYF
>TRBD1|TRBJ2-2|-|TRBV5-1
TGCGCCAGCAGCCTTGGGACAGGGGGTCAAGGGGAGCTGTTTTTT
CASSLGTGGQGELFF
>-|TRBJ1-2|-|TRBV19
TGTGCCAGTAGTACAAAGGACAGCCTTAGGCATGGCTACACCTTC
CASSTKDSLRHGYTF
>-|TRBJ1-4|-|TRBV5-6
TGTGCCAGCAGCCTACCCACAGGGCCGGGGGAAAAACTGTTTTTT
CASSLPTGPGEKLFF
>TRBD2|TRBJ2-4|-|TRBV6-5
TGTGCCAGCTCTGGGAGGGGTCAAACCAAAAACATTCAGTACTTC
CASSGRGQTKNIQYF
>TRBD2|TRBJ2-1|-|TRBV6-5
TGTGCCAGCAGTACTAGCGGGACCAACAATGAGCAGTTCTTC
CASSTSGTNNEQFF
>-|TRBJ2-5|few|TRBV7-6
TGTGCCAGCAGCTTAGCGCTGACACTAGAAGAGACCCAGTACTTC
CASSLALTLEETQYF
>-|TRBJ2-1|few|TRBV7-2
TGTGCCATTCGTCTGCTAGCGAGCCCTGCTTACAATGAGCAGTTCTTC
CAIRLLASPAYNEQFF
>-|TRBJ1-3|-|TRBV6-6
TGTGCCAGCAGTTCCCGGTCAGGGGTCTCTGGAAACACCATATATTTT
CASSSRSGVSGNTIYF
>-|TRBJ1-3|-|TRBV19
TGTGCCAGTAGTTCGGGTAGCTCTGGAAACACCATATATTTT
CASSSGSSGNTIYF
>-|TRBJ2-7|-|TRBV2
TGTGCCAGCTCCAAGGCCTGGTTAGGGGCCTACGAGCAGTACTTC
CASSKAWLGAYEQYF
>-|TRBJ1-3|-|TRBV19
TGTGCCAGTAGTAAACCACAGGGAACCTCTGGAAACACCATATATTTT
CASSKPQGTSGNTIYF
>TRBD2|TRBJ2-2|-|TRBV9
TGTGCCAGCAGCAGCGACTCGGGCGGGAGAGGGGAGCTGTTTTTT
CASSSDSGGRGELFF
>-|TRBJ1-1|-|TRBV5-5
TGTGCCAGCAGCTACGGAGGGGGGAACACTGAAGCTTTCTTT
CASSYGGGNTEAFF
>-|TRBJ1-6|-|TRBV28
TGTGCCAGCAGTGACCCCGATTCACCCCTCCACTTT
CASSDPDSPLHF
>TRBD2|TRBJ2-1|-|TRBV7-8
TGTGCCAGCAGCTTATTAGAGCGGGAGAATGAGCAGTTCTTC
CASSLLERENEQFF
>-|TRBJ2-7|-|TRBV6-6
TGTGCCAGCAGTTACGGAGCCGGACAGATCCGTGTGGAGCAGTACTTC
CASSYGAGQIRVEQYF
>-|TRBJ1-4|-|TRBV4-1
TGCGCCAGCAGCCAAATGGGGGGGGTCCCTAATGAAAAACTGTTTTTT
CASSQMGGVPNEKLFF
>-|TRBJ2-5|few|TRBV24-1
TGTGCCACCGCGGACGTTTTGGAGACCCAGTACTTC
CATADVLETQYF
>-|TRBJ2-2|-|TRBV5-6
TGTGCCAGCAGCCTCCTCTGGAACACCGGGGAGCTGTTTTTT
CASSLLWNTGELFF
>-|TRBJ2-7|-|TRBV11-2
TGTGCCAGCAGTCCCAGGAGTGGGCGGGGCGCCTACGAGCAGTACTTC
CASSPRSGRGAYEQYF
>-|TRBJ2-6|-|TRBV14
TGTGCCAGCAGCCCCGGACTGAAACCCTCTGGGGCCAACGTCCTGACTTTC
CASSPGLKPSGANVLTF
>-|TRBJ1-5|-|TRBV4-1
TGCGCCAGCAGCCAAGATGTGGACCAGCCCCAGCATTTT
CASSQDVDQPQHF
>TRBD1|TRBJ1-5|few|TRBV6-2/TRBV6-3
TGTGCCAGCAGTAGGCCCGGGACAGGGGGCGAAGGCAATCAGCCCCAGCATTTT
CASSRPGTGGEGNQPQHF
>-|TRBJ1-1|-|TRBV7-2
TGTGCCAGCAGCTTATTGGGCATGAACACTGAAGCTTTCTTT
CASSLLGMNTEAFF
>TRBD2|TRBJ2-3|-|TRBV7-9
TGTGCCAGCAGCCAAAGCGGGGGAGGTCGCACAGATACGCAGTATTTT
CASSQSGGGRTDTQYF
>-|TRBJ1-5|-|TRBV7-8
TGTGCCAGCAGCTTAGGGGGGGTAGGGTATAGGCAGCCCCAGCATTTT
CASSLGGVGYRQPQHF
>-|TRBJ1-3|-|TRBV7-8
TGTGCCAGCAGCCCATCCCGGGGAAACACCATATATTTT
CASSPSRGNTIYF
>TRBD1|TRBJ1-4|-|TRBV6-1
TGTGCCAGCAGTGGTATGACAGGGGGTCGTAATGAAAAACTGTTTTTT
CASSGMTGGRNEKLFF
>-|TRBJ1-4|once|TRBV28
TGTGCCAGCAGTTTCGGCGGAGAAAAACTGTTTTTT
CASSFGGEKLFF
>TRBD1|TRBJ1-1|-|TRBV4-3
TGCGCCAGCAGCCCTTACAGGGGTCGTGACACTGAAGCTTTCTTT
CASSPYRGRDTEAFF
>-|TRBJ2-1|-|TRBV25-1
TGTGCCACCGGGACTGTGCCGTTCTTC
CATGTVPFF
>-|TRBJ1-1|-|TRBV6-5
TGTGCCAGCAGTTATCTCGCTGAAGCTTTCTTT
CASSYLAEAFF
>-|TRBJ1-6|-|TRBV5-4
TGTGCCAGCAGCTTGGGGAGCAGGGTGTCCAATTCACCCCTCCACTTT
CASSLGSRVSNSPLHF
>TRBD1|TRBJ1-1|-|TRBV3-1/TRBV3-2
TGTGCCAGCAGCCCGGGACAGGGGGCCGTCCCTGAAGCTTTCTTT
CASSPGQGAVPEAFF
>TRBD1|TRBJ1-4|-|TRBV5-4
TGTGCCAGCAGCTTGCCAGGGGGCAGTGAAAAACTGTTTTTT
CASSLPGGSEKLFF
>TRBD1|TRBJ1-1|-|TRBV29-1
TGCAGCGGAGGACAGGGGAACACTGAAGCTTTCTTT
CSGGQGNTEAFF
>-|TRBJ2-1|-|TRBV7-2
TGTGCCAGCAGTTTAAGAGGCCGCGGTGAGCAGTTCTTC
CASSLRGRGEQFF
>-|TRBJ2-3|once|TRBV19
TGTGCCAGTAGTATAGGGGGCGATACGCAGTATTTT
CASSIGGDTQYF
>-|TRBJ1-3|-|TRBV5-1
TGCGCCAGCAGCTTGGGAGGGGGCTCTGGAAACACCATATATTTT
CASSLGGGSGNTIYF
>-|TRBJ1-5|-|TRBV5-8
TGTGCCAGCAGAACTGGGGGGCTGGGCGGTCAGCCCCAGCATTTT
CASRTGGLGGQPQHF
>TRBD1|TRBJ1-1|-|TRBV6-5
TGTGCCAGCAGGGGACAGGGCCTGGGCACTGAAGCTTTCTTT
CASRGQGLGTEAFF
>-|TRBJ2-1|-|TRBV7-3
TGTGCCAGCGGAATCAGCAATGAGCAGTTCTTC
CASGISNEQFF
>-|TRBJ1-6|-|TRBV11-2
TGTGCCAGCAGCTTGACTGGGGATTCACCCCTCCACTTT
CASSLTGDSPLHF
>-|TRBJ1-1|once|TRBV30
TGTGCCCGACGCGAAGGGGGGAACACTGAAGCTTTCTTT
CARREGGNTEAFF
>-|TRBJ1-1|once|TRBV7-4
TGTGCCAGCAGCTTACTGGGGCATGACACTGAAGCTTTCTTT
CASSLLGHDTEAFF
>-|TRBJ1-3|-|TRBV12-2
TGTGCAAGTCGCTTTGCGCGCCCTGGAAACACCATATATTTT
CASRFARPGNTIYF
>-|TRBJ1-1|-|TRBV19
TGTGCCAGTAAAGAGGGGGGATCCACTGAAGCTTTCTTT
CASKEGGSTEAFF
>-|TRBJ2-2|-|TRBV5-4
TGTGCCAGCAGCGGAGGGGAGAACACCGGGGAGCTGTTTTTT
CASSGGENTGELFF
>TRBD1|TRBJ1-3|-|TRBV28
TGTGCCAGCAGTTTAGGCTATAACAGGGGGAACACCATATATTTT
CASSLGYNRGNTIYF
>-|TRBJ1-1|-|TRBV4-2
TGTGCCAGCAGCCCGGGACCTTACACTGAAGCTTTCTTT
CASSPGPYTEAFF
>TRBD1|TRBJ2-1|-|TRBV7-3
TGTGCCAGCAGCTTTCAAGGGACAGCATACAATGAGCAGTTCTTC
CASSFQGTAYNEQFF